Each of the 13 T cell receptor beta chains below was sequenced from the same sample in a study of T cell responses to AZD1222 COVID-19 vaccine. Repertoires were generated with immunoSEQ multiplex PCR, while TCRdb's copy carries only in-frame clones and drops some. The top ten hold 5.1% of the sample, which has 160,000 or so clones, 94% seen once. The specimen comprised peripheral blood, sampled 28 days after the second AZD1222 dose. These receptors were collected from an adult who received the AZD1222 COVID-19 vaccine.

The CDR3 sequence: CASSQWGQGGQETQYF. As DNA, the CDR3 is TGCGCCAGCAGCCAATGGGGGCAGGGAGGGCAAGAGACCCAGTACTTC. The V gene is TRBV4-3, the J gene TRBJ2-5; tentatively, D is TRBD2 (7 bases). The CDR3 length is 16 residues. The germline CDR1 and CDR2 sequences are LGHNA and YSLEER. V was clipped by 2 bases and J by 2 bases, with 15 bases between them.

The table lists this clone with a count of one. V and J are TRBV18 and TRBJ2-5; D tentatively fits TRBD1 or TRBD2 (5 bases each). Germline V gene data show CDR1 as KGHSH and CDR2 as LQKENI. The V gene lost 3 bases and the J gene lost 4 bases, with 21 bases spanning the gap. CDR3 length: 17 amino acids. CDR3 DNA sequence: TGTGCCAGCTCACCCCCGTTGGGACGCCAGGGAAGAGAGACCCAGTACTTC. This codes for CASSPPLGRQGRETQYF.

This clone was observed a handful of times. The CDR3 DNA follows: TGTGCCTGGAGTAAAGCGGGAGGGCCTATCGGAAAGGAGTTCTTC. This encodes CAWSKAGGPIGKEFF. The chain uses TRBV30 and TRBJ2-1; 10 positions match TRBD2. This CDR3 comprises 15 residues. V shed 2 bases and J 14 bases; nucleotides not matched to a gene: 15. Germline loops: CDR1 GTSNPN, CDR2 SVGIG (reference sequence).

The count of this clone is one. The CDR3 region has the DNA TGTGCCAGCAGCTCCGGACAGAGGAAGCAGTTCTTC. Amino acid sequence: CASSSGQRKQFF. This chain links TRBV7-9 with TRBJ2-1; D is possibly TRBD1 (6 bases). CDR3 length: 12 residues. V was cut by 4 bases and J by 11 bases, with 12 bases left in between. Germline CDR1 SEHNR, CDR2 FQNEAQ (reference sequence).

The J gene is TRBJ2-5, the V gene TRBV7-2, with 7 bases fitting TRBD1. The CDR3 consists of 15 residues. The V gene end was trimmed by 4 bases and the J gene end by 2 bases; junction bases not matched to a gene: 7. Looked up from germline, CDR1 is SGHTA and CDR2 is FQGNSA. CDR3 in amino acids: CASSSFGTAQETQYF. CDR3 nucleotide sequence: TGTGCCAGCAGCTCCTTCGGGACAGCTCAAGAGACCCAGTACTTC. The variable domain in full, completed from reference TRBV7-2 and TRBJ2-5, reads GAGVSQSPSNKVTEKGKDVELRCDPISGHTALYWYRQSLGQGLEFLIYFQGNSAPDKSGLPSDRFSAERTGGSVSTLTIQRTQQEDSAVYLCASSSFGTAQETQYFGPGTRLLVL.

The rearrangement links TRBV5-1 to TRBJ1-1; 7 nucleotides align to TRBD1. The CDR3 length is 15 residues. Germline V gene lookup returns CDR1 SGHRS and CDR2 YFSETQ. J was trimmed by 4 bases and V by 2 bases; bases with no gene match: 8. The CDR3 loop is CASSLAGGRGTEAFF. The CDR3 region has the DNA TGCGCCAGCAGCTTAGCAGGGGGTCGGGGCACTGAAGCTTTCTTT.

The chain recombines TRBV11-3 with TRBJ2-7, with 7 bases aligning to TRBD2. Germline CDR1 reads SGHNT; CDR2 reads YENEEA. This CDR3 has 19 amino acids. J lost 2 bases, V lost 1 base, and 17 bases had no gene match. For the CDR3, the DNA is TGTGCCAGCAGCTTAGGAACACCGATCCGGACTAGAGGGACCTACGAGCAGTACTTC. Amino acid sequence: CASSLGTPIRTRGTYEQYF.

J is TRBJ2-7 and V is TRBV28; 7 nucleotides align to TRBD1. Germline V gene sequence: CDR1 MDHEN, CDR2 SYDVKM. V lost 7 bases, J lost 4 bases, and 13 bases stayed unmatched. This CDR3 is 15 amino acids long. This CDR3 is CASTTRQGLSYEQYF. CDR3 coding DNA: TGTGCCAGCACCACTCGACAGGGCCTTTCTTACGAGCAGTACTTC.

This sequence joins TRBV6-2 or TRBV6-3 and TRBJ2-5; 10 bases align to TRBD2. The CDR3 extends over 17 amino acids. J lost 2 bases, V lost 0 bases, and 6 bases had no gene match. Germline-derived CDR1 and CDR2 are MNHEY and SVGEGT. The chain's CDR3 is CASSYSPSGSKQETQYF. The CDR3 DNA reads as TGTGCCAGCAGTTACTCGCCTAGCGGGAGCAAGCAAGAGACCCAGTACTTC.

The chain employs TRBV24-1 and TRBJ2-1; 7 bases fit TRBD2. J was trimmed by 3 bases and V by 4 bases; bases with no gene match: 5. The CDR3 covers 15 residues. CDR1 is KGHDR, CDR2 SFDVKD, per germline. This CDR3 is CATSDIAGNYNEQFF. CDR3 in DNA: TGTGCCACCAGTGACATAGCGGGCAACTACAATGAGCAGTTCTTC.

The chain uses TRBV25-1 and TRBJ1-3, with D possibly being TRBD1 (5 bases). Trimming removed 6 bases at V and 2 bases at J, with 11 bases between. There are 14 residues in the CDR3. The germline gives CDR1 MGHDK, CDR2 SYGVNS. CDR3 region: CASSRGQAGNTIYF. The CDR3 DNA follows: TGTGCCAGCAGCCGTGGACAAGCTGGAAACACCATATATTTT.

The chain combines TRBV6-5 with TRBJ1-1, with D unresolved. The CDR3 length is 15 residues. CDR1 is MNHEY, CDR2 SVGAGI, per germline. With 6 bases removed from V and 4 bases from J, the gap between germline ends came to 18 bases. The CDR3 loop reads CASSTLGSGFTEAFF. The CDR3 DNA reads TGTGCCAGCAGCACCTTGGGTAGTGGGTTCACTGAAGCTTTCTTT.

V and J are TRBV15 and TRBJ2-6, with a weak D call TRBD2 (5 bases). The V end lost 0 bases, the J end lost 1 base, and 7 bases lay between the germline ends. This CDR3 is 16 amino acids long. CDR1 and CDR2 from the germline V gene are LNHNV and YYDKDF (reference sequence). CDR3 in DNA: TGTGCCACCAGCAGAGATGCGGGTTCTGGGGCCAACGTCCTGACTTTC. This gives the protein CATSRDAGSGANVLTF.